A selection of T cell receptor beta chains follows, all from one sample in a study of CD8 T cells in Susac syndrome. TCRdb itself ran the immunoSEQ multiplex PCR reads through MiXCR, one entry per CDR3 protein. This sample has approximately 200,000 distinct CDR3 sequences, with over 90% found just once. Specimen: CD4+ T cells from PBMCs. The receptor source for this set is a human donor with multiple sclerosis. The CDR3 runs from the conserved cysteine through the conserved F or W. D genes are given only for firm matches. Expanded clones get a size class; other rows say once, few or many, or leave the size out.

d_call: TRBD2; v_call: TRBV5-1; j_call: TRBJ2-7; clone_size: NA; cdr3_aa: CASSLTSASPEQYF; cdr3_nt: TGCGCCAGCAGCTTGACTAGCGCCTCCCCCGAGCAGTACTTC
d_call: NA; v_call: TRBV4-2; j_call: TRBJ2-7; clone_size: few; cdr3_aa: CASSQEMPYEQYF; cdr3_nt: TGTGCCAGCAGCCAAGAAATGCCCTACGAGCAGTACTTC
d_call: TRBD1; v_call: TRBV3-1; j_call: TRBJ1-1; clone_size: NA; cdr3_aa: CASSLGQERAFF; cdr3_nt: TGTGCCAGCAGCCTTGGACAGGAACGAGCTTTCTTT
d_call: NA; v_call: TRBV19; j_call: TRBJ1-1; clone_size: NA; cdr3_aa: CASSARGAEAFF; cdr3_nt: TGTGCCAGTAGCGCCAGGGGCGCTGAAGCTTTCTTT
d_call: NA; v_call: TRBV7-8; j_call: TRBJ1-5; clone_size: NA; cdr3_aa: CASSRGTGRGDQPQHF; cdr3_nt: TGTGCCAGCAGCCGCGGGACGGGCAGGGGCGATCAGCCCCAGCATTTT
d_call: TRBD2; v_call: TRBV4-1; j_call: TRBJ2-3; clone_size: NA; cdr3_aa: CASSSPGAGRDTQYF; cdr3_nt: TGCGCCAGCAGCTCTCCCGGGGCCGGGAGGGATACGCAGTATTTT
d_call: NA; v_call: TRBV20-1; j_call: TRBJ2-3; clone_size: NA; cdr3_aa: CSSFRGSGSTDTQYF; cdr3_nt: TGCAGTTCCTTCAGGGGGAGCGGGAGCACAGATACGCAGTATTTT
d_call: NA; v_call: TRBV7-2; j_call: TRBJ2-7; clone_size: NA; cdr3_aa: CASSLWPHDYEQYF; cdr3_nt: TGTGCCAGCAGCTTATGGCCGCACGATTACGAGCAGTACTTC
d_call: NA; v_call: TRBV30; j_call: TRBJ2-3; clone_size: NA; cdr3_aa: CAWSSGHTDTQYF; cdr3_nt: TGTGCCTGGAGTTCGGGACACACAGATACGCAGTATTTT
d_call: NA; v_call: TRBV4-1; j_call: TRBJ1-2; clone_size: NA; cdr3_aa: CASSQEGRKAYGYTF; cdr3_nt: TGCGCCAGCAGCCAAGAAGGAAGGAAAGCCTATGGCTACACCTTC
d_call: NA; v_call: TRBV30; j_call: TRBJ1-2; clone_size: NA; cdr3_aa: CAWSVSWRDGYTF; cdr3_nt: TGTGCCTGGAGTGTATCGTGGAGGGATGGCTACACCTTC
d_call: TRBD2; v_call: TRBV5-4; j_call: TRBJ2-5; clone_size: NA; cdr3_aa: CASRPDLGGETQYF; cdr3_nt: TGTGCCAGCAGACCGGACCTGGGAGGGGAGACCCAGTACTTC
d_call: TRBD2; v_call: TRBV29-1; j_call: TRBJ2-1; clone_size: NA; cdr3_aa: CSGQTGGEQFF; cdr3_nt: TGCAGCGGGCAAACGGGGGGTGAGCAGTTCTTC
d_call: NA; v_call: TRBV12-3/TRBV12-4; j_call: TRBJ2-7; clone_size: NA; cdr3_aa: CASTIGANPSSYEQYF; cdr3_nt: TGTGCCAGCACCATAGGGGCGAATCCCAGCTCCTACGAGCAGTACTTC
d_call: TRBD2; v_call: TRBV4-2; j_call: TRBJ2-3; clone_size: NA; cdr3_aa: CASSPFPGLAFSTDTQYF; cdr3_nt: TGTGCCAGCAGCCCCTTCCCGGGACTAGCCTTTAGCACAGATACGCAGTATTTT
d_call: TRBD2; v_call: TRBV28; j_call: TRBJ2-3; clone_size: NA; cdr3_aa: CASTSTGLASTGNTQYF; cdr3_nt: TGTGCCAGCACTTCAACGGGACTAGCGTCGACGGGGAATACGCAGTATTTT
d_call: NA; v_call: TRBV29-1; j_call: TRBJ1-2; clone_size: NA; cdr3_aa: CSVVRGYSNYGYTF; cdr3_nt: TGCAGCGTTGTGAGGGGATATTCCAACTATGGCTACACCTTC
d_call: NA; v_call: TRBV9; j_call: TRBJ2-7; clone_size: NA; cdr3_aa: CASSVDAATYEQYF; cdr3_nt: TGTGCCAGCAGCGTAGACGCCGCCACCTACGAGCAGTACTTC
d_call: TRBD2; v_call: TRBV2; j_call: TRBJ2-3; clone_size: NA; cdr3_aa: CASSEAGVLSTDTQYF; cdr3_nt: TGTGCCAGCAGCGAGGCGGGAGTCTTAAGCACAGATACGCAGTATTTT
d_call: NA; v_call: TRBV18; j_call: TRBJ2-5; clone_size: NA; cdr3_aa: CASSPDRSATQYF; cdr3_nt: TGTGCCAGCTCTCCCGACAGGTCGGCGACCCAGTACTTC
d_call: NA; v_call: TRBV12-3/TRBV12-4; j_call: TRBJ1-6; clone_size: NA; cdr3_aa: CASGPRKDGSPLHF; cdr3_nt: TGTGCCAGCGGGCCCCGAAAAGACGGTTCACCCCTCCACTTT
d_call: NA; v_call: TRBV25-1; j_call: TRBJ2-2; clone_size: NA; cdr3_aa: CASSELVSGELFF; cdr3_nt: TGTGCCAGCAGTGAACTAGTTTCCGGGGAGCTGTTTTTT
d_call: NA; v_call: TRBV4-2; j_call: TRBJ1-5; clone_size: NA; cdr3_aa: CASSQGGGGQPQHF; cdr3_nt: TGTGCCAGCAGCCAAGGGGGGGGAGGCCAGCCCCAGCATTTT
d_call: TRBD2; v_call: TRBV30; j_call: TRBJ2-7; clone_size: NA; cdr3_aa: CAWSVLAAYEQYF; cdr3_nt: TGTGCCTGGAGTGTACTAGCGGCCTACGAGCAGTACTTC
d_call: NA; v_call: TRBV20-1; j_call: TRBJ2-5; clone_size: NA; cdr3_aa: CSARGQLGQETQYF; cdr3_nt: TGCAGTGCTAGGGGACAATTAGGACAAGAGACCCAGTACTTC
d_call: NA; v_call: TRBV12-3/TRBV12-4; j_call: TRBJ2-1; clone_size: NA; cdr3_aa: CASISGLTINEQFF; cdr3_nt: TGTGCCAGCATTTCTGGACTTACAATTAATGAGCAGTTCTTC
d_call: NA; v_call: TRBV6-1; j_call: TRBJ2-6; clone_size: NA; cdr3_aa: CASSEWDEVAGANVLTF; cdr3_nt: TGTGCCAGCAGTGAATGGGATGAAGTAGCTGGGGCCAACGTCCTGACTTTC
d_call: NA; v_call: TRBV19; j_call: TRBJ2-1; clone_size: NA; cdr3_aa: CASSMTVPNEQFF; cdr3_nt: TGTGCCAGTAGTATGACAGTTCCCAATGAGCAGTTCTTC
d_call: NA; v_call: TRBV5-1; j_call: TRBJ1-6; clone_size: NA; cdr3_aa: CASSAGTLGSYNSPLHF; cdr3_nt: TGCGCCAGCAGCGCCGGGACTCTCGGCTCCTATAATTCACCCCTCCACTTT
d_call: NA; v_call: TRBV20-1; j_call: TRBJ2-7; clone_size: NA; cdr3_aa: CSARAPRSHEQYF; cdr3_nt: TGCAGTGCTAGAGCTCCCAGGTCCCACGAGCAGTACTTC
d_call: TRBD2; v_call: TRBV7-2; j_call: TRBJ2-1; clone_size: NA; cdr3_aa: CASRGGLAGGLGQFF; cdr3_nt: TGTGCCAGCAGAGGAGGACTAGCGGGGGGGCTAGGGCAGTTCTTC
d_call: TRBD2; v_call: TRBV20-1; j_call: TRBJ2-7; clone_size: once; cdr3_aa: CSALVRGGRKNHEQYF; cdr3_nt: TGCAGTGCCCTGGTCAGGGGCGGGAGGAAGAACCACGAGCAGTACTTC
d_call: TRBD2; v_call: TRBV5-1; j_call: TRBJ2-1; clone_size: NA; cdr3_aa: CASSSYSGGEQFF; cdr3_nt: TGCGCCAGCAGCTCATATAGCGGGGGGGAGCAGTTCTTC
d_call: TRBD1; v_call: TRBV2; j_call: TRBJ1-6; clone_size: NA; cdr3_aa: CASRRDRGNSPLHF; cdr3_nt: TGTGCCAGCAGGAGGGACAGGGGGAATTCACCCCTCCACTTT
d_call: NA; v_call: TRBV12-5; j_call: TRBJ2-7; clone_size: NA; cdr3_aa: CASGSSTGIYEQYF; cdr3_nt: TGTGCTAGTGGTTCAAGCACAGGGATCTACGAGCAGTACTTC
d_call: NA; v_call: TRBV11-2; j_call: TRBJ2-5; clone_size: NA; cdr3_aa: CASSSLIRDQETQYF; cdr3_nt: TGTGCCAGCAGCTCCCTCATCCGGGACCAAGAGACCCAGTACTTC
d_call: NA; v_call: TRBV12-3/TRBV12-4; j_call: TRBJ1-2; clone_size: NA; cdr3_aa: CASSGLYGYTF; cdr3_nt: TGTGCCAGCAGTGGCCTCTATGGCTACACCTTC
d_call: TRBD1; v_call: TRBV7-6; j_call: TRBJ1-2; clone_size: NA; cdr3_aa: CASSKGQGLGYTF; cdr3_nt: TGTGCCAGCAGCAAGGGACAGGGGCTTGGCTACACCTTC
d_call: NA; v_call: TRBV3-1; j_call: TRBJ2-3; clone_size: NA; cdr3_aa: CASSQETNTQYF; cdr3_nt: TGTGCCAGCAGCCAAGAGACCAATACGCAGTATTTT
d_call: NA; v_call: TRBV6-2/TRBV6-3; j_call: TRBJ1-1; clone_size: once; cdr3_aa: CASSYFRGWTEAFF; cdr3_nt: TGTGCCAGCAGCTACTTTCGGGGATGGACTGAAGCTTTCTTT
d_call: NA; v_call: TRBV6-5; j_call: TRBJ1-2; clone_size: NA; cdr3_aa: CASREPGTAYGYTF; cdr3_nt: TGTGCCAGCAGAGAACCCGGGACTGCCTATGGCTACACCTTC
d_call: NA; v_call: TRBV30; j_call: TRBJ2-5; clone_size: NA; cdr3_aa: CAWAPGETQYF; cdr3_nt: TGTGCCTGGGCCCCCGGTGAGACCCAGTACTTC
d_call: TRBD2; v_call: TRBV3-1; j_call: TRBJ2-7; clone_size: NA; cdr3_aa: CASSQIAGSFSYEQYF; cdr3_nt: TGTGCCAGCAGCCAAATAGCGGGAAGCTTCTCCTACGAGCAGTACTTC
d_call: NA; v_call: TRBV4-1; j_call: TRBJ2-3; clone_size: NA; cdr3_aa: CASSQDQGQADTQYF; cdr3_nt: TGCGCCAGCAGCCAAGATCAGGGGCAGGCAGATACGCAGTATTTT
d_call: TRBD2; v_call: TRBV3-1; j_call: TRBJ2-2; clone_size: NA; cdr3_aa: CASSQRAGTSAGELFF; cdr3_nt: TGTGCCAGCAGCCAGAGGGCCGGGACTAGCGCCGGGGAGCTGTTTTTT
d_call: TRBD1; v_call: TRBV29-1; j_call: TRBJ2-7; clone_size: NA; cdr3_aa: CSVEVGTASYEQYF; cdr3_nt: TGCAGCGTTGAAGTGGGGACAGCCTCTTACGAGCAGTACTTC
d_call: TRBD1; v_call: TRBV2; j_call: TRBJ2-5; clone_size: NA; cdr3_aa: CASHRTGQETQYF; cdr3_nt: TGTGCCAGCCATCGGACAGGGCAAGAGACCCAGTACTTC
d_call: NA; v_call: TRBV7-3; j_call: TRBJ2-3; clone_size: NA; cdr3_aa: CASSLKDWPQDTQYF; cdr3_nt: TGTGCCAGCAGCTTAAAGGACTGGCCGCAGGATACGCAGTATTTT
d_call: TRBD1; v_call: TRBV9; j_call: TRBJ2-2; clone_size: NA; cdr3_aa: CASSVSWTGGDTGELFF; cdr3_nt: TGTGCCAGCAGCGTCTCCTGGACAGGGGGCGATACCGGGGAGCTGTTTTTT